Included here is one T cell receptor beta chain sequence, with context. This sample is part of a study of radiotherapy plus CTLA-4 blockade in lung cancer. This CDR3 has 16 residues. V gave up 4 bases and J gave up 11 bases, with 24 bases separating them. CDR1 and CDR2 (germline): SEHNR, FQNEAQ (reference sequence). The method was immunoSEQ multiplex PCR; TCRdb's version includes in-frame clones alone and lacks a portion of them. The sample yields about 57,000 clones, under 80% seen once. This chain joins TRBV7-9 and TRBJ1-3; TRBD1 might be the D (6 bases). Sequences were derived from peripheral blood, sampled from a patient treated with radiotherapy plus ipilimumab. This clonotype was sampled from a human donor with non-small cell lung cancer who had a complete response to radiotherapy plus ipilimumab. CDR3 coding DNA: TGTGCCAGCAGCTCCTATGCCGGGACAAGCGTGGGACCCATATATTTT. The encoded protein is CASSSYAGTSVGPIYF.